These T cell receptor beta chains were read from a single sample in a study of T-cell memory formation after mild COVID-19. TCRdb re-called the 5' RACE reads through MiXCR, storing one row per CDR3 protein. The data contain about 470,000 distinct CDR3 sequences, around a quarter of them singletons. Sequenced material: PBMCs or a T cell subset sorted from them (not recorded which). Every receptor here comes from an adult woman who had mild COVID-19 (a few samples of this study predate the infection). Cell type and time point are not known. Each CDR3 is given with its conserved first and last residue. Fields, in order: clone size, D gene, CDR3 length, V gene, J gene, CDR3 protein, CDR3 DNA. The D gene is left open where the match is weak. Clone size, where shown, is once, few, many, or a class for clones that have expanded.

clone_size: NA; d_call: NA; cdr3_length: 12; v_call: TRBV19; j_call: TRBJ1-5; cdr3_aa: CASKGGDQPQHF; cdr3_nt: TGTGCCAGTAAGGGTGGAGATCAGCCCCAGCATTTT
clone_size: few; d_call: NA; cdr3_length: 14; v_call: TRBV20-1; j_call: TRBJ2-7; cdr3_aa: CSARNSGGSYEQYF; cdr3_nt: TGCAGTGCTAGAAATAGCGGAGGGAGCTACGAGCAGTACTTC
clone_size: NA; d_call: NA; cdr3_length: 14; v_call: TRBV11-2; j_call: TRBJ2-2; cdr3_aa: CASSPLLSAGKLFF; cdr3_nt: TGTGCCAGCAGCCCCCTTCTGAGCGCCGGGAAGCTGTTTTTT
clone_size: NA; d_call: TRBD1; cdr3_length: 12; v_call: TRBV14; j_call: TRBJ2-7; cdr3_aa: CASSRTGKEQYF; cdr3_nt: TGTGCCAGCAGCCGGACAGGGAAAGAGCAGTACTTC
clone_size: NA; d_call: TRBD1; cdr3_length: 13; v_call: TRBV7-2; j_call: TRBJ1-2; cdr3_aa: CASSLVGTVVYTF; cdr3_nt: TGTGCCAGCAGCTTAGTCGGGACAGTGGTTTACACCTTC
clone_size: NA; d_call: TRBD2; cdr3_length: 16; v_call: TRBV30; j_call: TRBJ2-7; cdr3_aa: CAWSPAVAGVSYEQYF; cdr3_nt: TGTGCCTGGAGTCCCGCGGTAGCGGGAGTATCCTACGAGCAGTACTTC
clone_size: NA; d_call: TRBD2; cdr3_length: 16; v_call: TRBV4-1; j_call: TRBJ2-1; cdr3_aa: CASSRTGTTKNNEQFF; cdr3_nt: TGCGCCAGCAGCCGGACCGGGACTACCAAGAACAATGAGCAGTTCTTC
clone_size: NA; d_call: TRBD1; cdr3_length: 16; v_call: TRBV6-5; j_call: TRBJ1-6; cdr3_aa: CASSANPTGAGSPLHF; cdr3_nt: TGTGCCAGCAGTGCCAACCCCACAGGGGCTGGTTCACCCCTCCACTTT
clone_size: few; d_call: NA; cdr3_length: 13; v_call: TRBV7-2; j_call: TRBJ2-7; cdr3_aa: CASRSASTYEQYF; cdr3_nt: TGTGCCAGCAGGTCGGCCAGTACCTACGAGCAGTACTTC
clone_size: few; d_call: NA; cdr3_length: 16; v_call: TRBV7-2; j_call: TRBJ2-1; cdr3_aa: CASSLEQVLWNNEQFF; cdr3_nt: TGTGCCAGCAGCTTAGAACAGGTTCTATGGAACAATGAGCAGTTCTTC
clone_size: few; d_call: NA; cdr3_length: 15; v_call: TRBV4-2; j_call: TRBJ1-2; cdr3_aa: CASSQAGRPFDGYTF; cdr3_nt: TGTGCCAGCAGCCAAGCGGGCAGGCCCTTCGATGGCTACACCTTC
clone_size: few; d_call: NA; cdr3_length: 16; v_call: TRBV5-5; j_call: TRBJ1-5; cdr3_aa: CASSLEGTSPPRPQHF; cdr3_nt: TGTGCCAGCAGCTTGGAAGGGACGTCCCCCCCGCGACCCCAGCATTTT
clone_size: few; d_call: NA; cdr3_length: 15; v_call: TRBV20-1; j_call: TRBJ2-1; cdr3_aa: CSAGGTSRSYNEQFF; cdr3_nt: TGCAGTGCTGGGGGGACTTCCCGCTCCTACAATGAGCAGTTCTTC
clone_size: NA; d_call: NA; cdr3_length: 11; v_call: TRBV2; j_call: TRBJ2-7; cdr3_aa: CASGQGLEQYF; cdr3_nt: TGTGCCAGCGGCCAGGGCCTAGAGCAGTACTTC
clone_size: few; d_call: NA; cdr3_length: 12; v_call: TRBV9; j_call: TRBJ1-2; cdr3_aa: CASSVERDGYTF; cdr3_nt: TGTGCCAGCAGCGTAGAGAGGGATGGCTACACCTTC
clone_size: few; d_call: TRBD1; cdr3_length: 16; v_call: TRBV14; j_call: TRBJ1-6; cdr3_aa: CASSQDRARRNSPLHF; cdr3_nt: TGTGCCAGCAGCCAGGACAGGGCCCGACGTAATTCACCCCTCCACTTT
clone_size: NA; d_call: TRBD1; cdr3_length: 17; v_call: TRBV5-1; j_call: TRBJ2-3; cdr3_aa: CASSSGTGLLDTDTQYF; cdr3_nt: TGCGCCAGCAGTTCTGGGACAGGACTATTGGACACAGATACGCAGTATTTT
clone_size: NA; d_call: TRBD2; cdr3_length: 14; v_call: TRBV24-1; j_call: TRBJ2-1; cdr3_aa: CATSEPTSGDEQFF; cdr3_nt: TGTGCCACCAGTGAGCCGACTAGCGGGGATGAGCAGTTCTTC
clone_size: few; d_call: NA; cdr3_length: 15; v_call: TRBV20-1; j_call: TRBJ1-5; cdr3_aa: CSARITGMAQQPQHF; cdr3_nt: TGCAGTGCTAGAATAACAGGGATGGCGCAGCAGCCCCAGCATTTT
clone_size: few; d_call: TRBD1; cdr3_length: 14; v_call: TRBV10-3; j_call: TRBJ1-5; cdr3_aa: CAISGTGNDQPQHF; cdr3_nt: TGTGCCATCAGTGGGACAGGGAATGATCAGCCCCAGCATTTT
clone_size: many; d_call: NA; cdr3_length: 14; v_call: TRBV30; j_call: TRBJ2-1; cdr3_aa: CAWSSGVPYNEQFF; cdr3_nt: TGTGCCTGGAGTTCGGGGGTACCCTACAATGAGCAGTTCTTC
clone_size: few; d_call: NA; cdr3_length: 15; v_call: TRBV7-2; j_call: TRBJ2-5; cdr3_aa: CASSRGDLPQETQYF; cdr3_nt: TGTGCCAGCTCTCGCGGGGACCTCCCCCAAGAGACCCAGTACTTC
clone_size: few; d_call: TRBD2; cdr3_length: 16; v_call: TRBV5-1; j_call: TRBJ2-5; cdr3_aa: CASSLEPSGREETQYF; cdr3_nt: TGCGCCAGCAGCTTGGAGCCTAGCGGGAGGGAAGAGACCCAGTACTTC
clone_size: NA; d_call: NA; cdr3_length: 13; v_call: TRBV7-2; j_call: TRBJ2-7; cdr3_aa: CASSFIRESEQYF; cdr3_nt: TGTGCCAGCAGCTTCATAAGGGAGAGCGAGCAGTACTTC
clone_size: few; d_call: NA; cdr3_length: 13; v_call: TRBV7-2; j_call: TRBJ2-3; cdr3_aa: CASSLIFTDTQYF; cdr3_nt: TGTGCCAGCAGCTTGATTTTCACAGATACGCAGTATTTT
clone_size: NA; d_call: TRBD1; cdr3_length: 13; v_call: TRBV10-3; j_call: TRBJ1-2; cdr3_aa: CAIRTTGAGGYTF; cdr3_nt: TGTGCCATCAGGACAACAGGGGCGGGCGGCTACACCTTC
clone_size: few; d_call: TRBD2; cdr3_length: 13; v_call: TRBV24-1; j_call: TRBJ2-1; cdr3_aa: CATEVAGVQEQFF; cdr3_nt: TGTGCCACCGAAGTAGCGGGAGTACAGGAGCAGTTCTTC
clone_size: many; d_call: NA; cdr3_length: 17; v_call: TRBV5-1; j_call: TRBJ1-1; cdr3_aa: CASSRMVGIAANTEAFF; cdr3_nt: TGCGCCAGCAGCCGGATGGTGGGTATTGCAGCGAACACTGAAGCTTTCTTT
clone_size: NA; d_call: NA; cdr3_length: 15; v_call: TRBV4-2; j_call: TRBJ2-7; cdr3_aa: CASSQDPSTSYEQYF; cdr3_nt: TGTGCCAGCAGCCAAGACCCTAGCACTTCCTACGAGCAGTACTTC
clone_size: many; d_call: TRBD1; cdr3_length: 14; v_call: TRBV4-3; j_call: TRBJ2-1; cdr3_aa: CASSQGTGVNEQFF; cdr3_nt: TGCGCCAGCAGCCAAGGGACAGGGGTCAATGAGCAGTTCTTC
clone_size: few; d_call: TRBD2; cdr3_length: 14; v_call: TRBV18; j_call: TRBJ2-7; cdr3_aa: CASSNSGGDYEQYF; cdr3_nt: TGTGCCAGCTCTAATAGCGGGGGAGACTACGAGCAGTACTTC
clone_size: few; d_call: NA; cdr3_length: 14; v_call: TRBV14; j_call: TRBJ2-1; cdr3_aa: CASSQDTTGNEQFF; cdr3_nt: TGTGCCAGCAGCCAAGATACGACGGGAAATGAGCAGTTCTTC
clone_size: few; d_call: NA; cdr3_length: 14; v_call: TRBV7-3; j_call: TRBJ2-7; cdr3_aa: CASSSIGGSYEQYF; cdr3_nt: TGTGCCAGCAGCTCTATCGGGGGATCCTACGAGCAGTACTTC
clone_size: NA; d_call: TRBD1; cdr3_length: 13; v_call: TRBV7-7; j_call: TRBJ1-1; cdr3_aa: CASSSNRGSEAFF; cdr3_nt: TGTGCCAGCAGCTCGAACAGGGGATCTGAAGCTTTCTTT
clone_size: NA; d_call: NA; cdr3_length: 16; v_call: TRBV4-2; j_call: TRBJ2-2; cdr3_aa: CASSQGGSGNTGELFF; cdr3_nt: TGTGCCAGCAGCCAAGGTGGTAGCGGGAACACCGGGGAGCTGTTTTTT
clone_size: many; d_call: TRBD1; cdr3_length: 19; v_call: TRBV3-1; j_call: TRBJ2-1; cdr3_aa: CASSQAIMEGQGYYNEQFF; cdr3_nt: TGTGCCAGCAGCCAAGCTATCATGGAGGGACAGGGGTACTACAATGAGCAGTTCTTC
clone_size: NA; d_call: TRBD1; cdr3_length: 15; v_call: TRBV2; j_call: TRBJ2-5; cdr3_aa: CASRSGGAPKETQYF; cdr3_nt: TGTGCCAGCAGGTCAGGGGGTGCCCCCAAAGAGACCCAGTACTTC
clone_size: NA; d_call: NA; cdr3_length: 14; v_call: TRBV5-4; j_call: TRBJ1-2; cdr3_aa: CASSPTSTSYGYTF; cdr3_nt: TGTGCCAGCAGCCCAACAAGCACCTCCTATGGCTACACCTTC
clone_size: few; d_call: TRBD1; cdr3_length: 14; v_call: TRBV6-2/TRBV6-3; j_call: TRBJ2-1; cdr3_aa: CASSSDRTYNEQFF; cdr3_nt: TGTGCCAGCAGCTCGGACAGGACCTACAATGAGCAGTTCTTC
clone_size: NA; d_call: NA; cdr3_length: 14; v_call: TRBV5-1; j_call: TRBJ1-2; cdr3_aa: CASSLDVGLYGYTF; cdr3_nt: TGCGCCAGCAGCTTGGACGTGGGCCTTTATGGCTACACCTTC
clone_size: NA; d_call: TRBD1; cdr3_length: 15; v_call: TRBV24-1; j_call: TRBJ1-2; cdr3_aa: CATSASGGVNYGYTF; cdr3_nt: TGTGCCACCAGTGCTTCAGGGGGCGTCAACTATGGCTACACCTTC
clone_size: once; d_call: TRBD1; cdr3_length: 14; v_call: TRBV5-1; j_call: TRBJ1-2; cdr3_aa: CASTTDRVGYGYTF; cdr3_nt: TGCGCCAGCACTACGGACAGGGTGGGCTATGGCTACACCTTC
clone_size: many; d_call: NA; cdr3_length: 13; v_call: TRBV7-9; j_call: TRBJ2-7; cdr3_aa: CASSLQGVGEQYF; cdr3_nt: TGTGCCAGCAGCCTACAGGGTGTCGGTGAGCAGTACTTC
clone_size: NA; d_call: TRBD1; cdr3_length: 16; v_call: TRBV5-6; j_call: TRBJ1-5; cdr3_aa: CASSQNGQGRIQPQHF; cdr3_nt: TGTGCCAGCAGCCAAAACGGACAGGGGCGGATTCAGCCCCAGCATTTT
clone_size: NA; d_call: NA; cdr3_length: 16; v_call: TRBV7-2; j_call: TRBJ2-1; cdr3_aa: CASSSPSFGAYNEQFF; cdr3_nt: TGTGCCAGCAGCTCCCCCTCCTTCGGGGCCTACAATGAGCAGTTCTTC
clone_size: NA; d_call: TRBD1; cdr3_length: 15; v_call: TRBV7-3; j_call: TRBJ2-1; cdr3_aa: CASSSTGNFGDEQFF; cdr3_nt: TGTGCCAGCAGCTCGACAGGGAACTTCGGGGATGAGCAGTTCTTC
clone_size: few; d_call: TRBD1; cdr3_length: 14; v_call: TRBV5-1; j_call: TRBJ2-7; cdr3_aa: CARTPNRGSHEQYF; cdr3_nt: TGCGCCAGGACCCCGAACAGGGGCTCCCACGAGCAGTACTTC
clone_size: few; d_call: NA; cdr3_length: 15; v_call: TRBV5-1; j_call: TRBJ2-3; cdr3_aa: CASSSGEGGADTQYF; cdr3_nt: TGCGCCAGCAGCTCTGGAGAGGGTGGGGCAGATACGCAGTATTTT
clone_size: NA; d_call: NA; cdr3_length: 13; v_call: TRBV24-1; j_call: TRBJ1-2; cdr3_aa: CATSLGTKVGYTF; cdr3_nt: TGTGCCACCAGCCTCGGGACAAAAGTTGGCTACACCTTC
clone_size: few; d_call: NA; cdr3_length: 15; v_call: TRBV11-2; j_call: TRBJ2-7; cdr3_aa: CASSSSLTVSYEQYF; cdr3_nt: TGTGCCAGCAGCTCCTCCTTGACGGTCTCCTACGAGCAGTACTTC
clone_size: NA; d_call: TRBD2; cdr3_length: 16; v_call: TRBV20-1; j_call: TRBJ2-3; cdr3_aa: CSARGGLAGFRDTQYF; cdr3_nt: TGCAGTGCTAGGGGCGGACTAGCGGGGTTCAGAGATACGCAGTATTTT
clone_size: few; d_call: TRBD1; cdr3_length: 19; v_call: TRBV5-1; j_call: TRBJ1-1; cdr3_aa: CASSTGQGVITLEGPEAFF; cdr3_nt: TGCGCCAGCAGCACCGGACAGGGGGTAATTACTCTAGAGGGCCCTGAAGCTTTCTTT